The 12 T cell receptor beta chains presented below share a single source sample, sequenced in a study of blood T cell repertoires in COVID-19 (dated by TCRdb to the early 2020s). The receptor library was made with the immunoSEQ multiplex PCR assay. In its TCRdb copy, this immuneACCESS table keeps in-frame sequences only and misses some clones. Where compared with another copy, unresolved V genes explain less than half of these, and the others have no known cause. Within this sample are approximately 15,000 clones, with roughly nine tenths of them counted one time only. The ten largest account for roughly 15% of the sample. Source material: peripheral blood. The receptors were gathered from a man aged 50-60 years with active COVID-19.

The V gene is TRBV29-1, the J gene TRBJ1-1; TRBD1 matches at 7 bases. The germline V gene encodes CDR1 SQVTM and CDR2 ANQGSEA. The CDR3 loop spans 15 amino acids. The J segment lost 1 base and the V segment lost 1 base, leaving 6 bases of the junction unmatched. The CDR3 protein is CSVEGGQYPNTEAFF. The CDR3 DNA sequence: TGCAGCGTTGAAGGGGGACAGTATCCGAACACTGAAGCTTTCTTT.

The chain combines TRBV7-2 with TRBJ1-3, with a possible D match to TRBD1 (5 bases). The CDR3 covers 16 residues. Trimming stripped 2 bases from V and 0 bases from J, with 11 bases between. The germline V gene encodes CDR1 SGHTA and CDR2 FQGNSA. The CDR3 nucleotides read TGTGCCAGCAGCTTATTCGGCAGGGTCTCTGGAAACACCATATATTTT. This codes for CASSLFGRVSGNTIYF.

This rearrangement joins TRBV5-6 to TRBJ2-5; 9 bases map to TRBD1. Germline CDR1 and CDR2: SGHDT and YYEEEE. The CDR3 runs to 15 residues. Germline trimming cut 2 bases from V and 11 bases from J; bases unmatched to any gene: 13. CDR3 DNA: TGTGCCAGCAGCTTCGTCGACAACCCAGGACAGGGGCAGTACTTC. It yields the protein CASSFVDNPGQGQYF.

This chain joins TRBV2 and TRBJ2-2, with D possibly being TRBD1 (5 bases). The V end was cut by 6 bases, the J end by 8 bases, with 13 bases between. The germline V gene encodes CDR1 SNHLY and CDR2 FYNNEI. This CDR3 spans 13 amino acids. The CDR3 protein is CASRPQGTGELFF. Here the CDR3 DNA reads TGTGCCAGCAGGCCCCAGGGAACTGGGGAGCTGTTTTTT.

This chain uses TRBV7-8 with TRBJ2-1, with D possibly being TRBD2 (6 bases). The V end was cut by 4 bases, the J end by 4 bases, with 17 bases between. Per germline, CDR1 SGHVS and CDR2 FQNEAQ. This CDR3 has 16 amino acids. CDR3 DNA: TGTGCCAGCAGCTGGCTGGACGGGGGAAGGTACAATGAGCAGTTCTTC. It encodes CASSWLDGGRYNEQFF.

The chain recombines TRBV6-4 with TRBJ1-1; D is possibly TRBD1 (6 bases). The V end was cut by 11 bases, the J end by 0 bases, with 13 bases between. CDR3 length equals 13 residues. Germline V gene lookup returns CDR1 MRHNA and CDR2 SNTAGT. CDR3 sequence (DNA): TGTGCCGGGAACGGACAGTTGAACACTGAAGCTTTCTTT. This translates into CAGNGQLNTEAFF.

This clone was seen a handful of times. This sequence joins TRBV9 and TRBJ1-3, with D unresolved. The CDR3 extends over 13 amino acids. The germline V and J ends were trimmed by 4 bases and 7 bases, with 12 bases remaining between them. Looked up from germline, CDR1 is SGDLS and CDR2 is YYNGEE. The CDR3 DNA reads TGTGCCAGCAGCCTCGAGGGTTCGAACACCATATATTTT. Protein product: CASSLEGSNTIYF.

The rearrangement links TRBV10-3 to TRBJ2-2; 7 bases are shared with TRBD1. CDR1 is ENHRY and CDR2 is SYGVKD in the germline V gene. With V trimmed by 4 bases and J by 1 base, 3 bases remained unmatched. CDR3 length: 15 amino acids. The CDR3 DNA reads TGTGCCATCAGTGGGGGACAGAGGAACACCGGGGAGCTGTTTTTT. This translates into CAISGGQRNTGELFF.

The chain recombines TRBV10-3 with TRBJ2-3, with 7 bases identical to TRBD2. Trimming removed 3 bases from V and 4 bases from J; junction bases left unmatched: 1. The CDR3 has 13 residues. The germline V gene has CDR1 ENHRY and CDR2 SYGVKD. DNA of the CDR3: TGTGCCATCAGTGATCGGGGGGCAGATACGCAGTATTTT. Translation: CAISDRGADTQYF.

The genes are TRBV15 and TRBJ1-2; D remains ambiguous. Looked up from germline, CDR1 is LNHNV and CDR2 is YYDKDF (reference sequence). The CDR3 is 16 amino acids. V shed 1 base and J shed 0 bases, with 12 bases lying between them. CDR3 sequence (DNA): TGTGCCACCAGCAGAGTTGGCCGTCCCGCTAACTATGGCTACACCTTC. Its translation is CATSRVGRPANYGYTF. Together with reference TRBV15 and TRBJ1-2, the CDR3 gives the full variable domain: DAMVIQNPRYQVTQFGKPVTLSCSQTLNHNVMYWYQQKSSQAPKLLFHYYDKDFNNEADTPDNFQSRRPNTSFCFLDIRSPGLGDTAMYLCATSRVGRPANYGYTFGSGTRLTVV.

The V and J genes are TRBV21-1 and TRBJ2-1; TRBD2 was called by the table and not checked on the DNA. TRBV21-1 corresponds to a pseudogene. The CDR3 is 12 amino acids. The CDR3 here is CASSKGVNEQFF. CDR3 coding DNA: TGTGCCAGCAGCAAAGGTGTAAATGAGCAGTTCTTC.

V and J are TRBV7-9 and TRBJ1-6; no reliable D call. The CDR3 sequence is 17 residues long. V was cut by 5 bases and J by 7 bases, with 21 bases left in between. Germline V gene sequence: CDR1 SEHNR, CDR2 FQNEAQ (reference sequence). The CDR3, as DNA: TGTGCCAGCAGCGACCAAGGAGGGCAGACGACGAATTCACCCCTCCACTTT. It translates to CASSDQGGQTTNSPLHF.